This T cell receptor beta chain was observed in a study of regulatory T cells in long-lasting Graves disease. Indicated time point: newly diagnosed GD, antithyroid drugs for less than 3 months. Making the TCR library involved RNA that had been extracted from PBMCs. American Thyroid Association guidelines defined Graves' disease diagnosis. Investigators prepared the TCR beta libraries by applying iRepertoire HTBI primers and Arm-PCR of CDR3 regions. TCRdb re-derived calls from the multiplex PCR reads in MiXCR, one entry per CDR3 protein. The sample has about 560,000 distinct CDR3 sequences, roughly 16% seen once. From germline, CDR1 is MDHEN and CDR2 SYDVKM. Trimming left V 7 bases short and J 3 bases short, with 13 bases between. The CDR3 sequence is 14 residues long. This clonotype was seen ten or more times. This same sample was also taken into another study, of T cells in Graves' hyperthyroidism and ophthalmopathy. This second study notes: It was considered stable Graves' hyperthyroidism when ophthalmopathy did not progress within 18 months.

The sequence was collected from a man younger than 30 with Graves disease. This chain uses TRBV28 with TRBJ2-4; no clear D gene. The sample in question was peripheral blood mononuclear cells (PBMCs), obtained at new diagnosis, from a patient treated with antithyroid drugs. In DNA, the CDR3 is TGTGCCAGCATTCCCGCGTGGGGCAAAAACATTCAGTACTTC. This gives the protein CASIPAWGKNIQYF.